These 28 T cell receptor beta chains were sequenced from one sample in a study of CD8 T cells in Susac syndrome. A quantity of about 0.45 to 1 ug RNA underwent reverse transcription using random hexamers. Each CDR3 protein is one row after TCRdb ran MiXCR on the immunoSEQ multiplex PCR reads. The table includes roughly 120,000 distinct CDR3 sequences, 93% detected once. The sample was CD8+ T cells from PBMCs. These receptors were obtained from a human donor with multiple sclerosis.

The genes are TRBV6-5 and TRBJ2-2; the D is unclear. Germline V gene data show CDR1 as MNHEY and CDR2 as SVGAGI. This CDR3 region has 15 residues. V gave up 0 bases and J gave up 4 bases, with 9 bases separating them. The CDR3 spells CASSYSSSGTGELFF. CDR3 bases: TGTGCCAGCAGTTACTCCTCGTCTGGCACCGGGGAGCTGTTTTTT.

This chain connects TRBV12-3 or TRBV12-4 to TRBJ1-2; D call uncertain. The CDR3 covers 13 residues. The V end lost 5 bases, the J end lost 4 bases, and 11 bases lay between the germline ends. Written as DNA, the CDR3 is TGTGCCAGCAGTGAGACACCTTCCTATGGCTACACCTTC. Amino acids: CASSETPSYGYTF.

The rearrangement links TRBV6-5 to TRBJ1-1, with D tentatively TRBD1 (6 bases). Looked up from germline, CDR1 is MNHEY and CDR2 is SVGAGI. This CDR3 contains 15 residues. The V end lost 2 bases, the J end lost 2 bases, and 12 bases lay between the germline ends. The CDR3: CASSYARGTNTEAFF. The CDR3 nucleotides are TGTGCCAGCAGTTACGCCAGGGGAACCAACACTGAAGCTTTCTTT.

The chain employs TRBV18 and TRBJ1-5; 10 positions match TRBD1. Germline V gives CDR1 KGHSH, CDR2 LQKENI. Germline trimming cut 4 bases from V and 6 bases from J; bases unmatched to any gene: 9. The CDR3 extends over 16 amino acids. CDR3 residues: CASSLPRQGAGQPQHF. The CDR3 DNA reads as TGTGCCAGCTCACTACCGAGACAGGGGGCGGGTCAGCCCCAGCATTTT.

The CDR3 DNA follows: TGTGCCAGCAGATGGAGGACAGGGTTATCCTACGAGCAGTACTTC. It is translated as CASRWRTGLSYEQYF. The chain employs TRBV13 and TRBJ2-7, with 8 bases matching TRBD1. Germline CDR1 PRHDT, CDR2 FYEKMQ (reference sequence). The trim removed 6 bases at V and 1 base at J, leaving 8 bases unmatched. The length of the CDR3 is 15 residues. The full variable domain, its missing parts supplied by reference TRBV13 and TRBJ2-7, is AAGVIQSPRHLIKEKRETATLKCYPIPRHDTVYWYQQGPGQDPQFLISFYEKMQSDKGSIPDRFSAQQFSDYHSELNMSSLELGDSALYFCASRWRTGLSYEQYFGPGTRLTVT.

This clonotype appeared a single time. V is TRBV12-3 or TRBV12-4 and J is TRBJ2-1; 11 nucleotides align to TRBD2. The CDR3 extends over 15 amino acids. After removal of 7 bases from V and 5 bases from J, the junction contained 7 bases not matched to a gene. The CDR3: CASTRSGGAHNEQFF. DNA of the CDR3: TGTGCCAGCACTCGTAGCGGGGGGGCCCACAATGAGCAGTTCTTC.

V usage is TRBV10-3 and J usage is TRBJ1-5; D remains unclear. The CDR3 consists of 16 residues. From germline, CDR1 is ENHRY and CDR2 SYGVKD. V was shortened by 0 bases and J by 3 bases, with 12 bases between the two germline ends. This CDR3 reads CAISESKGRINQPQHF. As DNA, the CDR3 is TGTGCCATCAGTGAGTCGAAGGGCAGGATCAATCAGCCCCAGCATTTT.

V usage is TRBV9 and J usage is TRBJ2-5; D call uncertain. This CDR3 region has 14 residues. Germline values: CDR1 SGDLS, CDR2 YYNGEE. Trimming shortened V by 3 bases and J by 2 bases, and 11 bases separated the two germline ends. CDR3 in amino acids: CASSGSSSQETQYF. CDR3 coding DNA: TGTGCCAGCAGCGGTAGTAGTAGTCAAGAGACCCAGTACTTC. Variable domain in full (rest from reference TRBV9 and TRBJ2-5): DSGVTQTPKHLITATGQRVTLRCSPRSGDLSVYWYQQSLDQGLQFLIQYYNGEERAKGNILERFSAQQFPDLHSELNLSSLELGDSALYFCASSGSSSQETQYFGPGTRLLVL.

This rearrangement joins TRBV24-1 to TRBJ2-3, with 9 bases that match TRBD2. Germline lookup yields CDR1 KGHDR and CDR2 SFDVKD. With V trimmed by 5 bases and J by 2 bases, 7 bases remained unmatched. The CDR3 is 16 residues long. Here the CDR3 DNA reads TGTGCCACCAGTGCTGAAGCGGGAGGCCCCACAGATACGCAGTATTTT. Encoded protein: CATSAEAGGPTDTQYF.

The rearrangement joins TRBV6-1 to TRBJ2-6; D not resolved. Germline V lookup: CDR1 MNHNS, CDR2 SASEGT. This CDR3 comprises 16 residues. V was pared by 7 bases and J by 0 bases, with 13 bases between. The DNA for the CDR3 is TGTGCCAGCACCCTCGTGGGGTACTCTGGGGCCAACGTCCTGACTTTC. Its protein product is CASTLVGYSGANVLTF.

This clonotype was observed a handful of times. The V call is TRBV27, the J call TRBJ2-1; no reliable D call. In germline, CDR1 is MNHEY, CDR2 SMNVEV (reference sequence). Trimming left V 0 bases short and J 0 bases short, with 9 bases between. This CDR3 has 16 residues. CDR3 sequence: CASSLSGRSSYNEQFF. The CDR3 nucleotides are TGTGCCAGCAGTTTATCCGGCCGGAGCTCCTACAATGAGCAGTTCTTC.

The chain is built from TRBV3-1 and TRBJ1-3, with 7 bases that match TRBD1. The J segment lost 4 bases and the V segment lost 4 bases, leaving 4 bases of the junction unmatched. CDR3 length equals 14 residues. Looked up from germline, CDR1 is LGHDT and CDR2 is YNNKEL (reference sequence). The CDR3 DNA reads as TGTGCCAGCAGCCTTGGACAGGACGGAAACACCATATATTTT. This codes for CASSLGQDGNTIYF.

This clonotype appeared once. J is TRBJ1-1 and V is TRBV1. TRBV1 is labeled a pseudogene. The CDR3 has 16 amino acids. The CDR3 coding sequence is TGCACCAGCAGCCAAGACGAGCGTACTAGGAACACTGAAGCTTTCTTT. It yields the protein CTSSQDERTRNTEAFF.

The V gene is TRBV7-9, the J gene TRBJ1-1; D is ambiguous. This CDR3 spans 12 amino acids. V lost 5 bases to trimming and J lost 6 bases, with 10 bases between them. In germline, CDR1 is SEHNR, CDR2 FQNEAQ (reference sequence). The CDR3 reads CASSPVMAEAFF. CDR3 sequence (DNA): TGTGCCAGCAGCCCCGTAATGGCTGAAGCTTTCTTT.

The J gene is TRBJ2-3, the V gene TRBV5-1, with 11 nucleotides matching TRBD2. The CDR3 spans 16 residues. Germline lookup yields CDR1 SGHRS and CDR2 YFSETQ. The V gene end was trimmed by 5 bases and the J gene end by 2 bases; junction bases not matched to a gene: 7. CDR3 in DNA: TGCGCCAGCAGAGCGGGGACTAGCGGACACACAGATACGCAGTATTTT. It specifies CASRAGTSGHTDTQYF.

The rearrangement joins TRBV18 to TRBJ2-7, with 7 bases fitting TRBD1. Unmatched junction bases numbered 9, after V lost 8 bases and J lost 2 bases. Germline V gives CDR1 KGHSH, CDR2 LQKENI. The CDR3 totals 14 residues. The CDR3, as DNA: TGTGCCAGCACGCCCGGACAGGAGACCTACGAGCAGTACTTC. Protein: CASTPGQETYEQYF. Drawing the rest from reference TRBV18 and TRBJ2-7, the complete variable domain is NAGVMQNPRHLVRRRGQEARLRCSPMKGHSHVYWYRQLPEEGLKFMVYLQKENIIDESGMPKERFSAEFPKEGPSILRIQQVVRGDSAAYFCASTPGQETYEQYFGPGTRLTVT.

V usage is TRBV12-3 or TRBV12-4 and J usage is TRBJ2-4; TRBD1 matches at 9 bases. CDR3 length equals 13 residues. V dropped 7 bases and J dropped 13; count of bases not matched to a gene: 11. This CDR3 reads CASNWGQGAGQYF. CDR3 sequence (DNA): TGTGCCAGCAATTGGGGACAGGGAGCGGGACAGTACTTC.

The chain carries TRBV20-1 and TRBJ2-3; 10 bases align to TRBD2. Germline V gene lookup returns CDR1 DFQATT and CDR2 SNEGSKA (reference sequence). V dropped 2 bases and J dropped 0; count of bases not matched to a gene: 2. The CDR3 consists of 15 residues. CDR3 in amino acids: CSARLAGDSTDTQYF. The CDR3 nucleotides read TGCAGTGCTAGACTAGCGGGGGATAGCACAGATACGCAGTATTTT.

This clonotype was counted a single time. The chain is built from TRBV4-1 and TRBJ1-5, with 8 positions matching TRBD1. Germline CDR1 MGHRA, CDR2 YSYEKL. The CDR3 has 15 amino acids. The V segment lost 1 base and the J segment 6 bases; nucleotides outside the gene matches: 5. Here the CDR3 reads CASSQADRATQPQHF. CDR3 sequence (DNA): TGCGCCAGCAGCCAAGCGGACAGGGCTACTCAGCCCCAGCATTTT.

The V and J genes are TRBV12-3 or TRBV12-4 and TRBJ2-3, with 13 bases that match TRBD2. This CDR3 has 21 amino acids. The V gene end was trimmed by 5 bases and the J gene end by 2 bases; junction bases not matched to a gene: 19. Here the CDR3 DNA reads TGTGCCAGCAGTCCGAGTAGACTAGCGGGGGGACAGGGACCCTACACAGATACGCAGTATTTT. Protein: CASSPSRLAGGQGPYTDTQYF.

The genes are TRBV27 and TRBJ1-1; a weak D match, TRBD1 (5 bases). CDR1 is MNHEY, CDR2 SMNVEV, per germline (reference sequence). This CDR3 contains 13 residues. Trimming pared 3 bases from V and 5 bases from J, leaving 10 bases between. In DNA, the CDR3 is TGTGCCAGCAGTTTGAGGGGCTTTACTGAAGCTTTCTTT. Its protein product is CASSLRGFTEAFF.

This chain links TRBV29-1 with TRBJ2-1; no clear D gene. Trimming removed 2 bases at V and 9 bases at J, with 11 bases between. This CDR3 is 12 amino acids long. Germline CDR1 is SQVTM and CDR2 is ANQGSEA. The CDR3 is CSVESPGSEQFF. CDR3 sequence (DNA): TGCAGCGTTGAATCCCCCGGGTCTGAGCAGTTCTTC.

The genes are TRBV6-1 and TRBJ1-5, with D perhaps TRBD1 (6 bases). CDR1 is MNHNS and CDR2 is SASEGT in the germline V gene. This CDR3 is 16 amino acids long. V was trimmed by 5 bases and J by 1 base, leaving 15 bases between them. CDR3 nucleotide sequence: TGTGCCAGCAGTCCATACTCCAGGGGAAGCAATCAGCCCCAGCATTTT. Its translation: CASSPYSRGSNQPQHF.

The chain links TRBV30 to TRBJ2-7; D may be TRBD1 (5 bases). In germline, CDR1 is GTSNPN, CDR2 SVGIG (reference sequence). The V end was cut by 4 bases, the J end by 7 bases, with 23 bases between. This CDR3 spans 15 amino acids. CDR3 amino acids: CAWMHLLKGLGEQYF. DNA of the CDR3: TGTGCCTGGATGCATCTCCTTAAGGGGCTCGGTGAGCAGTACTTC.

The chain combines TRBV3-1 with TRBJ1-2, with D perhaps matching TRBD1 (5 bases). The V gene lost 0 bases and the J gene lost 4 bases, with 18 bases spanning the gap. The CDR3 extends over 17 amino acids. Per germline, CDR1 LGHDT and CDR2 YNNKEL (reference sequence). The CDR3 region has the DNA TGTGCCAGCAGCCAAGATGCGGGGCAGGGAGGCAGCTATGGCTACACCTTC. The encoded protein is CASSQDAGQGGSYGYTF.

This CDR3 is CASSLRGRDYGYTF. DNA of the CDR3: TGTGCCAGCAGCTTACGTGGCCGAGACTATGGCTACACCTTC. The gene calls are TRBV13 and TRBJ1-2, with D hard to call. Germline V gives CDR1 PRHDT, CDR2 FYEKMQ (reference sequence). This CDR3 spans 14 amino acids. Trimming took off 2 bases at V and 3 bases at J, with 10 bases between the two ends.

The chain employs TRBV5-1 and TRBJ2-7; no firm D call. There are 11 residues in the CDR3. V was pared by 4 bases and J by 7 bases, with 9 bases between. Germline CDR1 is SGHRS and CDR2 is YFSETQ. CDR3: CASSTGREQYF. Written as DNA, the CDR3 is TGCGCCAGCAGCACCGGCCGTGAGCAGTACTTC.

This chain links TRBV3-1 with TRBJ2-7; D is perhaps TRBD1 (6 bases). Trimming pared 2 bases from V and 7 bases from J, leaving 12 bases between. The CDR3 is made up of 13 amino acids. The germline V gene encodes CDR1 LGHDT and CDR2 YNNKEL (reference sequence). The CDR3 DNA reads TGTGCCAGCAGCCAACCCCTTGACAGGGAGCAGTACTTC. Its translation: CASSQPLDREQYF.